Presented here are 30 T cell receptor beta chains from one specimen sequenced in a study of cytomegalovirus exposure and HLA in healthy donors. The data were produced by immunoSEQ multiplex PCR, yet TCRdb's version contains in-frame clones alone and is incomplete. The profile shows about 360,000 clones, around 86% of them singletons. Sequencing was done on a sample of PBMCs. The receptors originated from a woman younger than 35 in good health and CMV-seronegative.

J is TRBJ2-5 and V is TRBV5-1; D gene unclear. With 0 bases removed from V and 2 bases from J, the gap between germline ends came to 14 bases. This CDR3 region has 16 residues. Germline CDR1 SGHRS, CDR2 YFSETQ. CDR3 protein: CASSLVVTGNQETQYF. The CDR3 DNA is TGCGCCAGCAGCTTGGTTGTCACTGGTAATCAAGAGACCCAGTACTTC.

The rearrangement joins TRBV7-8 to TRBJ1-4; D not resolved. Germline V CDR1 and CDR2: SGHVS, FQNEAQ. This CDR3 contains 17 residues. V was pared by 5 bases and J by 0 bases, with 16 bases between. CDR3 in DNA: TGTGCCAGCAGCCCTTGGGCAGAGAGTGCAACTAATGAAAAACTGTTTTTT. This translates into CASSPWAESATNEKLFF.

The chain uses TRBV19 and TRBJ1-5; 9 bases line up with TRBD1. V lost 3 bases and J lost 0; bases outside the gene matches: 12. In germline, CDR1 is LNHDA, CDR2 SQIVND (reference sequence). The CDR3 has 19 amino acids. CDR3 nucleotides: TGTGCCAGTAGTATTCGCCGGGGACAGGGACTGAATAGCAATCAGCCCCAGCATTTT. Its protein product is CASSIRRGQGLNSNQPQHF.

This clone was counted a few times. This rearrangement joins TRBV30 to TRBJ2-3; perhaps TRBD2 as D (5 bases). Germline V gene data show CDR1 as GTSNPN and CDR2 as SVGIG (reference sequence). The CDR3 covers 14 residues. V lost 3 bases and J lost 6, with 16 bases in between. Here the CDR3 DNA reads TGTGCCTGGAGACCCGGACTGGGAAGGGATACGCAGTATTTT. Protein: CAWRPGLGRDTQYF.

The V gene is TRBV4-1, the J gene TRBJ2-1; 7 bases line up with TRBD2. Germline assignment: CDR1 MGHRA and CDR2 YSYEKL. CDR3 length: 17 residues. After removal of 3 bases from V and 1 base from J, the junction contained 9 bases not matched to a gene. The CDR3 DNA reads TGCGCCAGCAGCCAGGAAGGGTGGGGGGGATCCTACAATGAGCAGTTCTTC. Its protein is CASSQEGWGGSYNEQFF.

The rearrangement uses TRBV4-2 and TRBJ1-2; D call uncertain. CDR3 size: 14 residues. With 0 bases removed from V and 3 bases from J, the gap between germline ends came to 8 bases. Germline CDR1 is LGHNA and CDR2 is YNFKEQ. CDR3 sequence: CASSQDGQYYGYTF. The CDR3 coding sequence is TGTGCCAGCAGCCAAGATGGGCAGTACTATGGCTACACCTTC.

The genes are TRBV27 and TRBJ2-2; 7 bases map to TRBD1. V was pared by 3 bases and J by 5 bases, with 12 bases of the junction left unmatched. CDR1 is MNHEY and CDR2 is SMNVEV in the germline V gene (reference sequence). This CDR3 has 17 amino acids. This CDR3 is CASSFYFRTGPTGELFF. The DNA for the CDR3 is TGTGCCAGCAGTTTCTACTTCCGGACAGGACCGACCGGGGAGCTGTTTTTT.

The gene calls are TRBV10-1 and TRBJ2-6; D unclear. This CDR3 contains 15 residues. Trimming pared 0 bases from V and 4 bases from J, leaving 7 bases between. CDR1 is WNHNN and CDR2 is SYGVQD in the germline V gene (reference sequence). For the CDR3, the DNA is TGCGCCAGCAGTGAGTCCTTAGTGGGGGCCAACGTCCTGACTTTC. Translated, it gives CASSESLVGANVLTF.

This chain joins TRBV7-9 and TRBJ2-1; 15 bases fit TRBD2. Germline trimming cut 1 base from V and 8 bases from J; bases unmatched to any gene: 9. Looked up from germline, CDR1 is SEHNR and CDR2 is FQNEAQ (reference sequence). CDR3 length equals 18 residues. CDR3 loop: CASSLVSMGLAGGDEQFF. DNA of the CDR3: TGTGCCAGCAGCTTAGTGTCCATGGGACTAGCGGGGGGAGATGAGCAGTTCTTC.

This rearrangement joins TRBV7-9 to TRBJ2-3; weak D call: TRBD2 (6 bases). Trimming removed 1 base at V and 7 bases at J, with 15 bases between. The germline V gene encodes CDR1 SEHNR and CDR2 FQNEAQ (reference sequence). The CDR3 has 15 residues. The CDR3 coding sequence is TGTGCCAGCAGCTTAGTTGCGGGATACGCGAATACGCAGTATTTT. Its protein is CASSLVAGYANTQYF.

This clone was recorded a few times. J is TRBJ2-1 and V is TRBV7-9, with D unclear. The germline V gene has CDR1 SEHNR and CDR2 FQNEAQ (reference sequence). The CDR3 is made up of 11 amino acids. Trimming pared 1 base from V and 12 bases from J, leaving 7 bases between. CDR3 nucleotide sequence: TGTGCCAGCAGCTTAGACTTCGGGCAGTTCTTC. The encoded protein is CASSLDFGQFF.

The CDR3 sequence is CSVDGRPHGGYGYTF. In DNA form, the CDR3 reads TGCAGCGTTGACGGCAGGCCCCACGGGGGCTATGGCTACACCTTC. This rearrangement joins TRBV29-1 to TRBJ1-2; D is possibly TRBD1 (5 bases). Germline V gene data show CDR1 as SQVTM and CDR2 as ANQGSEA. The CDR3 covers 15 residues. Trimming pared 3 bases from V and 4 bases from J, leaving 18 bases between. The whole variable domain, filled in from reference TRBV29-1 and TRBJ1-2, reads SAVISQKPSRDICQRGTSLTIQCQVDSQVTMMFWYRQQPGQSLTLIATANQGSEATYESGFVIDKFPISRPNLTFSTLTVSNMSPEDSSIYLCSVDGRPHGGYGYTFGSGTRLTVV.

The genes are TRBV2 and TRBJ2-1; 10 nucleotides align to TRBD2. Germline V gene data show CDR1 as SNHLY and CDR2 as FYNNEI. Trimming at V came to 5 bases and at J to 5 bases, leaving 9 bases not matched to a gene. The CDR3 spans 16 residues. The CDR3 coding sequence is TGTGCCAGCAGTCAGCTAGCGGGAGTCCGTAACAATGAGCAGTTCTTC. Translated, it gives CASSQLAGVRNNEQFF.

The chain is built from TRBV11-2 and TRBJ2-7; a possible D gene is TRBD2 (5 bases). From germline, CDR1 is SGHAT and CDR2 FQNNGV. This CDR3 is 14 amino acids long. V was clipped by 5 bases and J by 3 bases, with 14 bases between them. CDR3 region: CASSGPPGIYEQYF. The CDR3 DNA is TGTGCCAGCAGCGGGCCCCCGGGAATCTACGAGCAGTACTTC. Filled out from reference TRBV11-2 and TRBJ2-7, the complete variable domain reads EAGVAQSPRYKIIEKRQSVAFWCNPISGHATLYWYQQILGQGPKLLIQFQNNGVVDDSQLPKDRFSAERLKGVDSTLKIQPAKLEDSAVYLCASSGPPGIYEQYFGPGTRLTVT.

This clone was seen a few times. The rearrangement links TRBV6-5 to TRBJ1-4; D unresolved. Deletions cut 5 bases from V and 14 bases from J, with 15 bases between. The CDR3 runs 12 residues. The germline V gene encodes CDR1 MNHEY and CDR2 SVGAGI. The CDR3 DNA is TGTGCCAGCAGTGAACGGGGAAGTAGGCTGTTTTTT. Translating it yields CASSERGSRLFF.

The chain is built from TRBV5-1 and TRBJ2-1; TRBD1 is a possible D gene (5 bases). Germline CDR1 SGHRS, CDR2 YFSETQ. CDR3 length: 18 residues. V shed 0 bases and J shed 3 bases, with 19 bases lying between them. The CDR3 here is CASSLALTTANNYNEQFF. The CDR3 nucleotides read TGCGCCAGCAGCTTGGCCCTGACGACAGCGAACAACTACAATGAGCAGTTCTTC.

This chain joins TRBV7-6 and TRBJ2-7; TRBD1 matches 8 bases. Unmatched junction bases numbered 6, after V lost 5 bases and J lost 0 bases. The CDR3 is 15 residues long. The germline gives CDR1 SGHVS, CDR2 FNYEAQ. Here the CDR3 reads CASSIGTGTSYEQYF. The CDR3 coding sequence is TGTGCCAGCAGCATTGGGACAGGCACCTCCTACGAGCAGTACTTC.

This chain joins TRBV5-1 and TRBJ2-2; the D gene is possibly TRBD2 (5 bases). Germline V CDR1 and CDR2: SGHRS, YFSETQ. The V end was cut by 4 bases, the J end by 3 bases, with 13 bases between. The length of the CDR3 is 15 residues. The CDR3 loop reads CASSQSGFDTGELFF. The CDR3 nucleotides read TGCGCCAGCAGCCAGAGCGGCTTCGACACCGGGGAGCTGTTTTTT. Using reference TRBV5-1 and TRBJ2-2 for the parts outside the CDR3, the full variable domain is KAGVTQTPRYLIKTRGQQVTLSCSPISGHRSVSWYQQTPGQGLQFLFEYFSETQRNKGNFPGRFSGRQFSNSRSEMNVSTLELGDSALYLCASSQSGFDTGELFFGEGSRLTVL.

V gene TRBV4-1 combines with J gene TRBJ2-1; D remains ambiguous. The CDR3 consists of 13 residues. With 6 bases removed from V and 8 bases from J, the gap between germline ends came to 14 bases. The germline gives CDR1 MGHRA, CDR2 YSYEKL. This chain's CDR3 is CASSMTVTDEQFF. In nucleotides, the CDR3 is TGCGCCAGCAGTATGACTGTAACCGATGAGCAGTTCTTC.

The chain combines TRBV28 with TRBJ2-7; the match to TRBD2 covers 9 bases. J was trimmed by 3 bases and V by 5 bases; bases with no gene match: 8. Germline CDR1 reads MDHEN; CDR2 reads SYDVKM. There are 15 residues in the CDR3. CDR3 region: CASSGSGTSLYEQYF. The CDR3 DNA reads as TGTGCCAGCAGTGGTTCCGGGACTAGCCTCTACGAGCAGTACTTC.

The chain has TRBV30 and TRBJ1-1; perhaps TRBD1 as D (5 bases). CDR3 size: 11 residues. V gave up 0 bases and J gave up 11 bases, with 10 bases separating them. CDR1 and CDR2 from the germline V gene are GTSNPN and SVGIG (reference sequence). CDR3 DNA sequence: TGTGCCTGGAGTGTAAATGGGGCGGCTTTCTTT. It codes for CAWSVNGAAFF.

This clone occurred a few times. The V and J genes are TRBV10-3 and TRBJ1-5, with 10 bases lining up with TRBD1. Germline CDR1 and CDR2: ENHRY and SYGVKD. V lost 2 bases, J lost 4 bases, and 8 bases stayed unmatched. The CDR3 is 17 amino acids. The CDR3 DNA reads as TGTGCCATCAGTGAGGGGACAGGGGATATGAGGAATCAGCCCCAGCATTTT. Its translation is CAISEGTGDMRNQPQHF.

This clone was observed once. The chain employs TRBV18 and TRBJ2-2, with D perhaps matching TRBD2 (5 bases). CDR1 and CDR2 from the germline V gene are KGHSH and LQKENI. This CDR3 has 15 residues. V lost 1 base, J lost 0 bases, and 6 bases lay in between. CDR3 sequence (DNA): TGTGCCAGCTCACCACGGCGGGCGAACACCGGGGAGCTGTTTTTT. It encodes CASSPRRANTGELFF.

This chain links TRBV5-1 with TRBJ2-5; D perhaps matches TRBD1 (6 bases). The V and J ends lost 3 bases and 2 bases respectively, with 17 bases between them. The germline gives CDR1 SGHRS, CDR2 YFSETQ. The CDR3 loop spans 16 amino acids. The chain's CDR3 is CASSYKSPGDQETQYF. In nucleotides, the CDR3 is TGCGCCAGCAGCTACAAGTCCCCAGGGGATCAAGAGACCCAGTACTTC.

The chain employs TRBV5-4 and TRBJ2-1; D perhaps matches TRBD1 (6 bases). V was shortened by 4 bases and J by 8 bases, with 10 bases between the two germline ends. Looked up from germline, CDR1 is SGHNT and CDR2 is YYREEE (reference sequence). CDR3 length: 12 amino acids. This chain's CDR3 is CASSGGSDEQFF. As DNA, the CDR3 is TGTGCCAGCAGCGGGGGCAGCGATGAGCAGTTCTTC.

The CDR3 nucleotides are TGTGCCAGCAGTTTAAGGACAGGCCCCCAAGAGACCCAGTACTTC. Residues: CASSLRTGPQETQYF. The genes are TRBV28 and TRBJ2-5; 7 bases map to TRBD1. Germline lookup yields CDR1 MDHEN and CDR2 SYDVKM. Trimming at V came to 2 bases and at J to 1 base, leaving 4 bases not matched to a gene. The CDR3 sequence is 15 residues long.

The chain employs TRBV4-2 and TRBJ1-1; D ambiguous. V dropped 0 bases and J dropped 3 bases, with 8 bases sitting between them. From germline, CDR1 is LGHNA and CDR2 YNFKEQ. The length of the CDR3 is 14 residues. The CDR3 reads CASSQEPVYTEAFF. The CDR3, as DNA: TGTGCCAGCAGCCAAGAACCGGTTTACACTGAAGCTTTCTTT.

This clone was recorded once. The CDR3 DNA follows: TGTGCCAGTAGTCTTGAGTATACGCAGTATTTT. This encodes CASSLEYTQYF. The chain couples TRBV19 to TRBJ2-3; D is uncertain. Trimming stripped 5 bases from V and 7 bases from J, with 7 bases between. Germline values: CDR1 LNHDA, CDR2 SQIVND (reference sequence). This CDR3 region has 11 residues.

The chain carries TRBV9 and TRBJ2-3, with D maybe TRBD2 (5 bases). CDR1 is SGDLS, CDR2 YYNGEE, per germline. Trimming shortened V by 0 bases and J by 4 bases, and 12 bases separated the two germline ends. The length of the CDR3 is 15 residues. CDR3 in DNA: TGTGCCAGCAGCGTAGCGGGCCCCGGGGCAGATACGCAGTATTTT. Translated, it gives CASSVAGPGADTQYF. The complete variable domain, with remaining parts taken from reference TRBV9 and TRBJ2-3, reads DSGVTQTPKHLITATGQRVTLRCSPRSGDLSVYWYQQSLDQGLQFLIQYYNGEERAKGNILERFSAQQFPDLHSELNLSSLELGDSALYFCASSVAGPGADTQYFGPGTRLTVL.

V and J are TRBV5-1 and TRBJ2-1; 8 nucleotides match TRBD1. This CDR3 is built from 15 residues. The germline CDR1 and CDR2 sequences are SGHRS and YFSETQ. V was pared by 1 base and J by 7 bases, with 7 bases of the junction left unmatched. CDR3 bases: TGCGCCAGCAGCTTGTGGGGACAGGAGGGTAATGAGCAGTTCTTC. It codes for CASSLWGQEGNEQFF. The full variable domain, in which reference TRBV5-1 and TRBJ2-1 provide the parts outside the CDR3, is KAGVTQTPRYLIKTRGQQVTLSCSPISGHRSVSWYQQTPGQGLQFLFEYFSETQRNKGNFPGRFSGRQFSNSRSEMNVSTLELGDSALYLCASSLWGQEGNEQFFGPGTRLTVL.